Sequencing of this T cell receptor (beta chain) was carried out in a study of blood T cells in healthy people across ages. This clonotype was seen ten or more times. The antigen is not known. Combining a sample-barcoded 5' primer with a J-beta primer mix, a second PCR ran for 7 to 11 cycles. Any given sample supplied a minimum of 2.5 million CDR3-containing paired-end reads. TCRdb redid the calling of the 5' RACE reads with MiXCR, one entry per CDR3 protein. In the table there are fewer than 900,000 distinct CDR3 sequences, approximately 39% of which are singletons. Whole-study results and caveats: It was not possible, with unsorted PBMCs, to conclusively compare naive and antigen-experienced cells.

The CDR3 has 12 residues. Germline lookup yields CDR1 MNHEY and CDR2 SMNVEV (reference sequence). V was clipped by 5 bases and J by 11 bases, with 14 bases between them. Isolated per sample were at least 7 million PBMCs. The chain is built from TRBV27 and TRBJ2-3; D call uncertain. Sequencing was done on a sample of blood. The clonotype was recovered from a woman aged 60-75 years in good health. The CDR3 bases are TGTGCCAGCAGTCGGACCCCCTCGGTGCAGTATTTT. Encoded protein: CASSRTPSVQYF.